The clone carrying this T cell receptor (beta chain) was counted a few times. What it recognizes is unknown. The data originate from a study of CD8 T cells in ankylosing spondylitis. Each CDR3 protein is one row after TCRdb ran MiXCR on the 5' RACE reads. This sample carries 800,000 to 900,000 distinct CDR3 sequences, approximately 10% of them seen once, and the ten largest clones take roughly 0.51%. Study-wide results and caveats: A TCR beta motif made of several highly homologous variants seemed typical of ankylosing spondylitis blood.

The germline gives CDR1 SGHTA, CDR2 FQGNSA. The CDR3 length is 12 residues. Trimming at V came to 4 bases and at J to 9 bases, leaving 6 bases not matched to a gene. The sequencing input was blood, either unsorted or a sorted T cell fraction (not recorded which). This chain uses TRBV7-2 with TRBJ2-7; 7 nucleotides match TRBD1. The receptor's source is a male donor with ankylosing spondylitis. CDR3 DNA: TGTGCCAGCAGCTCGGGACAGTTTGGGCAGTACTTC. Its translation: CASSSGQFGQYF.